These 5 T cell receptor beta chains came from one sample sequenced in a study of a mutant IDH1 vaccine in newly diagnosed glioma. Their specific antigens are unknown. The time point was: week 23, last vaccination. Mutant IDH1 20-mer peptide, at 300 ug, made up each vaccine dose, with topical imiquimod. Generated by immunoSEQ multiplex PCR, the TCRdb table keeps only in-frame clones and is missing some. The table includes 88,000 or so clones, about 82% detected once. Sequencing used PBMCs, obtained from a glioma patient whose treatment included an IDH1 peptide vaccine. Receptor source: a man aged 25 to 40 with glioma. Some clones in this sample may be carry-over from other donors' samples.

The rearrangement uses TRBV14 and TRBJ1-1; tentative D call: TRBD1 (5 bases). This CDR3 is 13 amino acids long. Trimming removed 2 bases from V and 7 bases from J, with 11 bases in between. Germline V gene lookup returns CDR1 SGHDN and CDR2 FVKESK. The CDR3 DNA sequence: TGTGCCAGCAGCCAACAGGGCGGAGGTGAAGCTTTCTTT. Its translation: CASSQQGGGEAFF.

V is TRBV5-8 and J is TRBJ1-1; no firm D call. Between the trimmed V and J ends, which lost 0 bases and 1 base, there was a span of 16 bases. This CDR3 region has 17 residues. Germline CDR1 and CDR2: SGHTS and YDEGEE. In DNA, the CDR3 is TGTGCCAGCAGCTTGGTTCAGGCTCCAGAGAGGAACACTGAAGCTTTCTTT. This translates into CASSLVQAPERNTEAFF.

The chain joins TRBV7-9 to TRBJ2-7; 10 nucleotides agree with TRBD1. The CDR3 extends over 14 amino acids. V lost 3 bases to trimming and J lost 3 bases; unmatched junction nucleotides: 2. Germline CDR1 reads SEHNR; CDR2 reads FQNEAQ (reference sequence). The CDR3 bases are TGTGCCAGCAGCTTCGGGACAGGGGACTACGAGCAGTACTTC. Protein sequence: CASSFGTGDYEQYF.

The rearrangement uses TRBV7-9 and TRBJ1-1, with D unclear. The germline V gene encodes CDR1 SEHNR and CDR2 FQNEAQ (reference sequence). V was trimmed by 1 base and J by 1 base, leaving 13 bases between them. The CDR3 runs to 16 residues. The CDR3 DNA reads TGTGCCAGCAGCTTAGATATTGTGGCCCGGAACACTGAAGCTTTCTTT. The encoded protein is CASSLDIVARNTEAFF.

The rearrangement links TRBV27 to TRBJ2-3, with 8 bases matching TRBD1. CDR1 and CDR2 from the germline V gene are MNHEY and SMNVEV (reference sequence). V gave up 2 bases and J gave up 1 base; unmatched junction bases: 5. CDR3 size: 16 residues. The CDR3 sequence is CASSLGPGQGTDTQYF. DNA of the CDR3: TGTGCCAGCAGTTTAGGGCCGGGACAGGGCACAGATACGCAGTATTTT.